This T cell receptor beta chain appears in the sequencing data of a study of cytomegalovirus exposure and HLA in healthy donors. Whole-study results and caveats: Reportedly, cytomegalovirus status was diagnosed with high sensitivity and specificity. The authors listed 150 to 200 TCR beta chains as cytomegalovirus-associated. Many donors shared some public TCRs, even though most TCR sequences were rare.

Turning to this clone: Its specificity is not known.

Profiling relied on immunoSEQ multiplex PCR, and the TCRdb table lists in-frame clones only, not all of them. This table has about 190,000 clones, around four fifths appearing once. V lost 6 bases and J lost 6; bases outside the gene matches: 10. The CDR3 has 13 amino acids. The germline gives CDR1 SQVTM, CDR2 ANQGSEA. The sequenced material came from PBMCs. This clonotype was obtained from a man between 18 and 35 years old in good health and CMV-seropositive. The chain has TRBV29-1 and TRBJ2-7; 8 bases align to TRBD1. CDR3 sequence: CSVRRQGAFEQYF. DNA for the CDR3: TGCAGCGTAAGGCGGCAGGGGGCGTTCGAGCAGTACTTC.